The entry below gives a single TCR beta chain sequence along with its context. These data originate in a study of blood T cell repertoires in COVID-19. Study background: From T cells, B-cell-depleted T cells, or PBMCs came the material, which was cDNA or gDNA.

Repertoires were generated with immunoSEQ multiplex PCR, while TCRdb's copy carries only in-frame clones and drops some. The table records some 78,000 clones, roughly 87% of them present only once. Germline assignment: CDR1 WSHSY and CDR2 SAAADI. Trimming cost V 3 bases and J 2 bases, with 20 bases left between them. The CDR3 covers 17 residues. The receptor was isolated from a woman aged 45-65 years in a cohort sampled during active COVID-19. Source material: peripheral blood. This chain joins TRBV10-2 and TRBJ2-7; D is unclear. The CDR3 reads CASSDPRAQRPAYEQYF. CDR3 DNA: TGCGCCAGCAGTGACCCTCGTGCCCAGCGACCGGCCTACGAGCAGTACTTC.